One and the same sample provided the 22 T cell receptor beta chains below, sequenced in a study of blood T cell repertoires in COVID-19. Generated by immunoSEQ multiplex PCR, the TCRdb table keeps only in-frame clones and is missing some. This table has tens of thousands of clones, about 74% appearing once. What was sequenced was peripheral blood. The receptors come from a woman aged 80 or over with acute or convalescent COVID-19.

This clone was recorded a few times. This chain uses TRBV7-9 with TRBJ1-4; maybe TRBD1 (6 bases). V was cut by 1 base and J by 4 bases, with 7 bases left in between. CDR1 is SEHNR, CDR2 FQNEAQ, per germline (reference sequence). This CDR3 region has 14 residues. The CDR3 nucleotides are TGTGCCAGCAGCTTAGTAGGGGGTAATGAAAAACTGTTTTTT. Amino acid sequence: CASSLVGGNEKLFF.

V and J are TRBV12-3 or TRBV12-4 and TRBJ1-2; tentatively, D is TRBD1 (6 bases). The CDR3 loop spans 13 amino acids. V shed 6 bases and J shed 4 bases, with 12 bases lying between them. CDR3 residues: CASSSTGPYGYTF. CDR3 sequence (DNA): TGTGCCAGCAGCTCGACAGGTCCCTATGGCTACACCTTC.

The rearrangement joins TRBV28 to TRBJ1-4, with a weak D call TRBD1 (5 bases). This CDR3 comprises 15 residues. Trimming pared 4 bases from V and 0 bases from J, leaving 9 bases between. Germline V CDR1 and CDR2: MDHEN, SYDVKM. The CDR3 nucleotides read TGTGCCAGCAGTTCGCTGACAGCAACTAATGAAAAACTGTTTTTT. This sequence encodes CASSSLTATNEKLFF.

The chain is built from TRBV11-3 and TRBJ2-5; TRBD2 might be the D (6 bases). CDR3 length: 13 amino acids. Per the germline V gene, CDR1 is SGHNT and CDR2 is YENEEA. The V and J ends lost 3 bases and 4 bases respectively, with 9 bases between them. CDR3: CASSFGGSETQYF. In nucleotides, the CDR3 is TGTGCCAGCAGCTTCGGGGGTTCAGAGACCCAGTACTTC.

At least ten counts were recorded for this clone. This chain uses TRBV27 with TRBJ1-1, with TRBD1 matching over 10 bases. Looked up from germline, CDR1 is MNHEY and CDR2 is SMNVEV (reference sequence). CDR3 size: 14 residues. V gave up 6 bases and J gave up 4 bases; unmatched junction bases: 5. The CDR3 region is CASSNGQGGTEAFF. The CDR3 bases are TGTGCCAGCAGCAACGGACAGGGGGGCACTGAAGCTTTCTTT.

The chain employs TRBV7-9 and TRBJ2-7; 8 nucleotides align to TRBD1. CDR1 and CDR2 from the germline V gene are SEHNR and FQNEAQ (reference sequence). The CDR3 sequence is 15 residues long. With V trimmed by 3 bases and J by 2 bases, 6 bases remained unmatched. The DNA for the CDR3 is TGTGCCAGCAGCTTCCACCGGGACAGGCCCTACGAGCAGTACTTC. Translated, it gives CASSFHRDRPYEQYF.

The rearrangement uses TRBV27 and TRBJ2-1; D is undetermined. V lost 7 bases to trimming and J lost 4 bases, with 5 bases between them. Germline CDR1 reads MNHEY; CDR2 reads SMNVEV (reference sequence). CDR3 length equals 11 residues. In DNA form, the CDR3 reads TGTGCCAGCACGGAGTACAATGAGCAGTTCTTC. Translating it yields CASTEYNEQFF.

The V gene is TRBV6-5, the J gene TRBJ1-3, with D unclear. This CDR3 is 14 amino acids long. V lost 4 bases to trimming and J lost 0 bases, with 7 bases between them. Looked up from germline, CDR1 is MNHEY and CDR2 is SVGAGI. The CDR3: CASSSGFSGNTIYF. The CDR3 bases are TGTGCCAGCAGTTCGGGATTCTCTGGAAACACCATATATTTT.

This clone was picked up one time. The chain's CDR3 is CASSPSGGTTGELFF. The CDR3 nucleotides are TGTGCCAGCTCACCCTCAGGGGGCACCACCGGGGAGCTGTTTTTT. V and J are TRBV18 and TRBJ2-2, with TRBD1 matching over 8 bases. V shed 3 bases and J 4 bases; nucleotides not matched to a gene: 4. This CDR3 is built from 15 residues. Germline CDR1 reads KGHSH; CDR2 reads LQKENI.

The V gene is TRBV5-4, the J gene TRBJ2-4; possible D gene TRBD2, 6 bases. The germline CDR1 and CDR2 sequences are SGHNT and YYREEE (reference sequence). CDR3 length: 15 amino acids. V was pared by 0 bases and J by 7 bases, with 14 bases between. The CDR3 loop is CASSLDVPRGNIQYF. The CDR3 DNA reads TGTGCCAGCAGCTTGGACGTACCTCGGGGGAACATTCAGTACTTC.

The table lists this clone with many counts. V gene TRBV5-1 combines with J gene TRBJ2-3; 10 bases fit TRBD2. The V and J ends lost 4 bases and 4 bases, in that order; junction bases with no gene match: 18. CDR1 and CDR2 from the germline V gene are SGHRS and YFSETQ. The CDR3 is 19 amino acids. The CDR3 DNA sequence: TGCGCCAGCAGCGGCTCCCTAGCGGGAGTGGTCCAGTCTGCAGATACGCAGTATTTT. Translating it yields CASSGSLAGVVQSADTQYF. The full variable domain, its missing parts supplied by reference TRBV5-1 and TRBJ2-3, is KAGVTQTPRYLIKTRGQQVTLSCSPISGHRSVSWYQQTPGQGLQFLFEYFSETQRNKGNFPGRFSGRQFSNSRSEMNVSTLELGDSALYLCASSGSLAGVVQSADTQYFGPGTRLTVL.

This chain joins TRBV2 and TRBJ2-3; 7 bases line up with TRBD2. The CDR3 loop spans 15 amino acids. Germline CDR1 SNHLY, CDR2 FYNNEI. Trimming took 6 bases from V and 3 from J; bases not matched to a gene: 9. This chain's CDR3 is CASRSLAVRTDTQYF. In DNA form, the CDR3 reads TGTGCCAGCAGATCCCTAGCGGTTCGGACAGATACGCAGTATTTT. Supplemented by reference TRBV2 and TRBJ2-3, the full variable domain reads EPEVTQTPSHQVTQMGQEVILRCVPISNHLYFYWYRQILGQKVEFLVSFYNNEISEKSEIFDDQFSVERPDGSNFTLKIRSTKLEDSAMYFCASRSLAVRTDTQYFGPGTRLTVL.

This clone showed up just a few times. The CDR3 DNA sequence: TGTGCCAGCAGCTTGGGCAGCTCCTACGAGCAGTACTTC. Encoded protein: CASSLGSSYEQYF. The gene calls are TRBV11-3 and TRBJ2-7; no firm D call. The V end lost 3 bases, the J end lost 0 bases, and 6 bases lay between the germline ends. The germline V gene encodes CDR1 SGHNT and CDR2 YENEEA. The CDR3 sequence is 13 residues long.

The chain carries TRBV7-2 and TRBJ2-3; TRBD2 matches at 10 bases. V gave up 3 bases and J gave up 5 bases; unmatched junction bases: 5. Per the germline V gene, CDR1 is SGHTA and CDR2 is FQGNSA. The CDR3 totals 15 residues. Here the CDR3 DNA reads TGTGCCAGCAGCTTTACGAGCGGGAGGGGAGATACGCAGTATTTT. It codes for CASSFTSGRGDTQYF.

In DNA form, the CDR3 reads TGTGCCAGCAGCGTCGGACTAGCGGTCTCGTGGGAGCAGTACTTC. Translation: CASSVGLAVSWEQYF. The chain combines TRBV9 with TRBJ2-7; 10 bases map to TRBD2. Germline lookup yields CDR1 SGDLS and CDR2 YYNGEE. V shed 2 bases and J 7 bases; nucleotides not matched to a gene: 9. The CDR3 is 15 amino acids.

The V gene is TRBV7-3, the J gene TRBJ2-2; possible D gene TRBD1, 6 bases. There are 17 residues in the CDR3. CDR1 is SGHTA, CDR2 FQGTGA, per germline. Trimming took off 2 bases at V and 2 bases at J, with 15 bases between the two ends. The CDR3: CASSLVSQGINTGELFF. CDR3 bases: TGTGCCAGCAGCTTAGTGTCGCAGGGGATAAACACCGGGGAGCTGTTTTTT.

This clone appeared a few times. The J gene is TRBJ2-7, the V gene TRBV6-5; the D gene is possibly TRBD2 (5 bases). CDR3 length: 13 amino acids. CDR1 is MNHEY, CDR2 SVGAGI, per germline. The ends were cut back, 5 bases at V and 7 bases at J, with 15 bases in the middle. Here the CDR3 reads CASSMGRGGEQYF. CDR3 nucleotides: TGTGCCAGCAGTATGGGGAGAGGCGGGGAGCAGTACTTC.

CDR3 in DNA: TGTGCCAGCAGCTTAGATTCGGCAGGGGCTGGAAACACCATATATTTT. Translated: CASSLDSAGAGNTIYF. This chain connects TRBV11-2 to TRBJ1-3; D is perhaps TRBD1 (6 bases). This CDR3 spans 16 amino acids. V was cut by 0 bases and J by 2 bases, with 11 bases left in between. Germline V gene sequence: CDR1 SGHAT, CDR2 FQNNGV.

This chain uses TRBV29-1 with TRBJ2-5; D is uncertain. The CDR3 is 11 residues long. V was clipped by 6 bases and J by 5 bases, with 10 bases between them. Germline-derived CDR1 and CDR2 are SQVTM and ANQGSEA. The chain's CDR3 is CSVGELETQYF. In DNA, the CDR3 is TGCAGCGTCGGAGAGTTGGAGACCCAGTACTTC.

About this clone itself: At one end the junction does not follow the germline gene, possibly because of a read error. For the CDR3, the DNA is TGTGCCAGCAGCTTGAAGCAGAGGGCTATCTTT. Amino acids: CASSLKQRAIF. The V call is TRBV11-3, the J call TRBJ1-1; D ambiguous. Germline CDR1 reads SGHNT; CDR2 reads YENEEA. This CDR3 has 11 residues.

This clone was counted a few times. This chain links TRBV15 with TRBJ2-3, with 7 bases fitting TRBD1. CDR1 is LNHNV and CDR2 is YYDKDF in the germline V gene (reference sequence). This CDR3 has 15 amino acids. With V trimmed by 2 bases and J by 0 bases, 2 bases remained unmatched. The CDR3 sequence is CATSRPGQSTDTQYF. The CDR3 coding sequence is TGTGCCACCAGCAGACCGGGACAGAGCACAGATACGCAGTATTTT.

This clone was counted a single time. This chain links TRBV30 with TRBJ1-5; 8 bases line up with TRBD1. With 0 bases clipped from V and 6 bases from J, the junction kept 4 bases outside the gene matches. CDR1 is GTSNPN and CDR2 is SVGIG in the germline V gene (reference sequence). The CDR3 spans 14 residues. This CDR3 is CAWSVDRGGQPQHF. The CDR3 nucleotides are TGTGCCTGGAGTGTAGACAGGGGAGGTCAGCCCCAGCATTTT.